What follows are 8 T cell receptor beta chains derived from one specimen sequenced in a study of T cells in narcolepsy. Profiling relied on immunoSEQ multiplex PCR, and the TCRdb table lists in-frame clones only, not all of them. The sample carries around 18,000 clones, 65% to 90% recorded once. The specimen was memory (CD45RA-) CD4+ T cells from blood. The receptors come from a human donor in good health.

J is TRBJ1-1 and V is TRBV7-9; 7 bases align to TRBD1. Per germline, CDR1 SEHNR and CDR2 FQNEAQ (reference sequence). V was pared by 5 bases and J by 1 base, with 4 bases of the junction left unmatched. The CDR3 is 14 residues long. The CDR3 loop is CASSPGQRNTEAFF. DNA for the CDR3: TGTGCCAGCAGCCCGGGACAGCGGAACACTGAAGCTTTCTTT.

This clone was seen once. The rearrangement joins TRBV2 to TRBJ2-1, with TRBD2 identical over 12 bases. Germline V gene data show CDR1 as SNHLY and CDR2 as FYNNEI. The J segment lost 0 bases and the V segment lost 3 bases, leaving 12 bases of the junction unmatched. The CDR3 loop spans 20 amino acids. The CDR3 here is CASSDRHGTSGFTSYNEQFF. CDR3 DNA: TGTGCCAGCAGTGACCGACATGGGACTAGCGGGTTTACCTCCTACAATGAGCAGTTCTTC.

The rearrangement links TRBV5-6 to TRBJ1-3; D might be TRBD1 (6 bases). The V end was cut by 0 bases, the J end by 0 bases, with 10 bases between. The CDR3 is 16 residues long. Germline V gene data show CDR1 as SGHDT and CDR2 as YYEEEE. CDR3 region: CASSLAGQHSGNTIYF. CDR3 in DNA: TGTGCCAGCAGCTTGGCCGGACAGCACTCTGGAAACACCATATATTTT.

This clone is a singleton in its sample. The chain couples TRBV5-1 to TRBJ2-1; no reliable D call. This CDR3 comprises 14 residues. Trimming stripped 4 bases from V and 8 bases from J, with 16 bases between. Germline-derived CDR1 and CDR2 are SGHRS and YFSETQ. CDR3 protein: CASSTEPASYEQFF. In DNA form, the CDR3 reads TGCGCCAGCAGCACGGAACCCGCATCGTATGAGCAGTTCTTC.

The rearrangement joins TRBV5-6 to TRBJ2-1; 8 nucleotides match TRBD1. There are 15 residues in the CDR3. V dropped 1 base and J dropped 6; count of bases not matched to a gene: 6. Looked up from germline, CDR1 is SGHDT and CDR2 is YYEEEE. Here the CDR3 DNA reads TGTGCCAGCAGCTTGTTGGGGACAGGAGGCAATGAGCAGTTCTTC. It codes for CASSLLGTGGNEQFF.

The chain employs TRBV18 and TRBJ2-7, with 7 bases that match TRBD1. The junction had 6 bases not matched to a gene; V was cut back by 0 bases and J by 1 base. The CDR3 loop spans 16 amino acids. Germline lookup yields CDR1 KGHSH and CDR2 LQKENI. The CDR3 reads CASSPPPGQRSYEQYF. In nucleotides, the CDR3 is TGTGCCAGCTCACCACCTCCGGGACAGAGATCCTACGAGCAGTACTTC.

The genes are TRBV9 and TRBJ1-3, with D unclear. Trimming pared 5 bases from V and 4 bases from J, leaving 13 bases between. Germline-derived CDR1 and CDR2 are SGDLS and YYNGEE. The CDR3 runs 14 residues. The CDR3 DNA reads as TGTGCCAGCAGTGCTGGGGTCCGGGGAAACACCATATATTTT. This gives the protein CASSAGVRGNTIYF.

This chain joins TRBV19 and TRBJ2-7, with D tentatively TRBD2 (7 bases). CDR1 and CDR2 from the germline V gene are LNHDA and SQIVND (reference sequence). The CDR3 has 15 residues. Trimming stripped 6 bases from V and 5 bases from J, with 20 bases between. CDR3 DNA: TGTGCCAGTAGGCCGGCCGGGGGGCGGTTCGACGAGCAGTACTTC. Its protein product is CASRPAGGRFDEQYF.